The clone carrying this T cell receptor beta chain has a count of ten or more. The antigen is not known. The CDR3 totals 15 residues. Trimming shortened V by 1 base and J by 3 bases, and 12 bases separated the two germline ends. Germline loops: CDR1 LNHDA, CDR2 SQIVND (reference sequence). These data belong to a study of T cell repertoires in cytomegalovirus infection. Study-wide context: Based on public TCR beta signatures, there were indications of CMV infection and of a matching HLA type. General study results and limits: The cumulative frequency of public TCR beta families identified carriers of CMV plus the relevant HLA.

TCRdb called the reads again in MiXCR, with one record for every CDR3 protein. The sample holds nearly 550,000 distinct CDR3 sequences, approximately 15% seen once. This rearrangement joins TRBV19 to TRBJ1-2, with D unclear. The source material was CD8+ T cells from PBMCs. The sequence was collected from a human donor in good health (CMV status not recorded). Some clones in this sample may be carry-over from other donors' samples. The CDR3 sequence is CASSIGLKRDYGYTF. In nucleotides, the CDR3 is TGTGCCAGTAGTATAGGACTCAAGAGGGACTATGGCTACACCTTC. Full variable domain (remainder filled in from reference TRBV19 and TRBJ1-2): DGGITQSPKYLFRKEGQNVTLSCEQNLNHDAMYWYRQDPGQGLRLIYYSQIVNDFQKGDIAEGYSVSREKKESFPLTVTSAQKNPTAFYLCASSIGLKRDYGYTFGSGTRLTVV.